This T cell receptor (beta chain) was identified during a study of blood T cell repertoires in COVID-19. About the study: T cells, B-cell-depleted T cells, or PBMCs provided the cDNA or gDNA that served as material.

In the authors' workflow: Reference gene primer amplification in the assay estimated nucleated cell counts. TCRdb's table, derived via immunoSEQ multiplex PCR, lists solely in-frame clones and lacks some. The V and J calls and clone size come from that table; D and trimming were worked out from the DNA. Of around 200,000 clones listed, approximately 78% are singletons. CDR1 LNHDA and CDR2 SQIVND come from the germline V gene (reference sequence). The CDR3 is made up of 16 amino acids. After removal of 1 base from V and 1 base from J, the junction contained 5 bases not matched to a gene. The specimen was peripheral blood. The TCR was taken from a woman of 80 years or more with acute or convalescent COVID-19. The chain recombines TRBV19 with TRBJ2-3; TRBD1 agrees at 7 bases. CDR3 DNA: TGTGCCAGTAGTATAGGAAGGGGGCTTGGCACAGATACGCAGTATTTT. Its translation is CASSIGRGLGTDTQYF.